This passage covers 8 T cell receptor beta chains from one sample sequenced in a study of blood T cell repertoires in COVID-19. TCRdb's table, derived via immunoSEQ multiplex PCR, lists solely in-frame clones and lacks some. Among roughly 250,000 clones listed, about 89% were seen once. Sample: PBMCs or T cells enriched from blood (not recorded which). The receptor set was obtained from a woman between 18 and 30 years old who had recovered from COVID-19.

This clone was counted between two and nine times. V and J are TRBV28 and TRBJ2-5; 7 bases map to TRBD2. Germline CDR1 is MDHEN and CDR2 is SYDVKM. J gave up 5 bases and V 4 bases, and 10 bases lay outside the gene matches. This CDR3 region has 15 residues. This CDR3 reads CASSSGGRSRETQYF. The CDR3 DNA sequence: TGTGCCAGCAGTTCGGGGGGTCGAAGCCGGGAGACCCAGTACTTC.

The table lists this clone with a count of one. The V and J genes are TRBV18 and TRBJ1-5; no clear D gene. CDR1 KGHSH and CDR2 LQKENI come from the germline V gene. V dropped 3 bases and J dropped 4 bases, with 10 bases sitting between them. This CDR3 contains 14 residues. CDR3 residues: CASSPDGRNQPQHF. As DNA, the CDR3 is TGTGCCAGCTCACCCGATGGTAGAAATCAGCCCCAGCATTTT.

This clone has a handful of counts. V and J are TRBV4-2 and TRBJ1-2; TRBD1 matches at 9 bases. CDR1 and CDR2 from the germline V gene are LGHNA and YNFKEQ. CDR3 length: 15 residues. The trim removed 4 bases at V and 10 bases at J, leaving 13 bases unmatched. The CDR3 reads CASSLRTRDRVAYTF. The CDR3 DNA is TGTGCCAGCAGCCTCCGCACCCGGGACAGGGTAGCCTACACCTTC.

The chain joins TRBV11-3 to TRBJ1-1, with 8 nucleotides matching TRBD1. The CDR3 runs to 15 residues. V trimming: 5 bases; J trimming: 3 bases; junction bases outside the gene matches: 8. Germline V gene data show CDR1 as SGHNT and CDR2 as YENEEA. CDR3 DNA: TGTGCCAGCAGCACGGGACAGGCGGGGGACACTGAAGCTTTCTTT. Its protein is CASSTGQAGDTEAFF.

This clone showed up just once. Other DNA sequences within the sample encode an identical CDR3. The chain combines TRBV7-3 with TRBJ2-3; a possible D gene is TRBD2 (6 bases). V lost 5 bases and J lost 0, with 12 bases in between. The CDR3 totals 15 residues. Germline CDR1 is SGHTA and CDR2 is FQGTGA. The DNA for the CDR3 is TGTGCCAGCAGCCCAGGGACTTCAAGCACAGATACGCAGTATTTT. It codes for CASSPGTSSTDTQYF.

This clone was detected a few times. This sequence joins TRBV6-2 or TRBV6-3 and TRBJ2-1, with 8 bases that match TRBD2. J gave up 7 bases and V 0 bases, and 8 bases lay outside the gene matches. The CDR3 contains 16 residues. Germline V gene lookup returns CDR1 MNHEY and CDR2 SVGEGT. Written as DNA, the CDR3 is TGTGCCAGCAGTTACTCTAGCGGGGTGGCTAGTAATGAGCAGTTCTTC. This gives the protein CASSYSSGVASNEQFF.

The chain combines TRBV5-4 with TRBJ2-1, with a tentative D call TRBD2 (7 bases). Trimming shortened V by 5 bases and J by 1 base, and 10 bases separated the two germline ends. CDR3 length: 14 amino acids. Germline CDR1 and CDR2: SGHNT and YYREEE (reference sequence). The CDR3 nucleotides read TGTGCCAGCAGTAGGGGGGGGTCCTACAATGAGCAGTTCTTC. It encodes CASSRGGSYNEQFF.

In DNA, the CDR3 is TGTGCCAGCACCGGACTAGCGGGGGGTCAAGAGACCCAGTACTTC. Its translation is CASTGLAGGQETQYF. V usage is TRBV2 and J usage is TRBJ2-5; 14 bases agree with TRBD2. V lost 7 bases and J lost 2; bases outside the gene matches: 3. The germline V gene encodes CDR1 SNHLY and CDR2 FYNNEI. The CDR3 spans 15 residues.